This T cell receptor (beta chain) was identified during a study of blood T cell repertoires in COVID-19. For the study at large: Italy, Spain and the United States were the sources of the convalescent and acute COVID-19 samples. T cells, B-cell-depleted T cells, or PBMCs supplied cDNA or gDNA.

Study processing details: Reference gene primer amplification gave nucleated cell count estimates. Assay: immunoSEQ multiplex PCR; the TCRdb copy retains only in-frame clones and omits some. V, J and clone size are those of that table, while D and trimming were read from the DNA. The sample records under 300,000 clones, around 86% being singletons. The length of the CDR3 is 15 residues. CDR1 is SGHVS, CDR2 FQNEAQ, per germline. Losses at the gene ends were 5 bases for V and 2 bases for J; bases not matched to a gene: 4. This clonotype originated in a man younger than 40 who had recovered from COVID-19. The sequencing sample was made of peripheral blood. J is TRBJ1-3 and V is TRBV7-8; 9 nucleotides match TRBD1. Here the CDR3 DNA reads TGTGCCAGCAGCCCTTGGACAGGGGCTGGAAACACCATATATTTT. Translating it yields CASSPWTGAGNTIYF.